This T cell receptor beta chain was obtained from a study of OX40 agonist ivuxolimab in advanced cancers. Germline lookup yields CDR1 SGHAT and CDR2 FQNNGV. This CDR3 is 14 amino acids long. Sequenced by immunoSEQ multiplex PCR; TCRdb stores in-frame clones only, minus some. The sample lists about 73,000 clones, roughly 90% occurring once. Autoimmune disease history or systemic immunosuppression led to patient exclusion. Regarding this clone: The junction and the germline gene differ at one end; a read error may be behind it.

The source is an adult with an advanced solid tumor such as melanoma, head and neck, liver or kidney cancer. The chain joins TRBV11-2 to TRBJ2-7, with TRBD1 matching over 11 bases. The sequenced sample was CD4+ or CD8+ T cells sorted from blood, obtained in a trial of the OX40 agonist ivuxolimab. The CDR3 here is CASGFGTGGREQYF. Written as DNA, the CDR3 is TGTGCCAGCGGCTTCGGGACAGGGGGACGCGAGCAGTACTTC.